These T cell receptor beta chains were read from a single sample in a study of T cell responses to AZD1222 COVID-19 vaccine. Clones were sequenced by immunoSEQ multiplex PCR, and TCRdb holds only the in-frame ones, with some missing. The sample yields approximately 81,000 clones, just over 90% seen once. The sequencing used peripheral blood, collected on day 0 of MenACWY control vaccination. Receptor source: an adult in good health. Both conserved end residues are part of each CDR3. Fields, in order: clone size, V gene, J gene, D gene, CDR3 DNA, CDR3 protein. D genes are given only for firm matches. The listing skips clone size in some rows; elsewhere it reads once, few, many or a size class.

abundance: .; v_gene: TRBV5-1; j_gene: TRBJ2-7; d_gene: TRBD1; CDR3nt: TGCGCCAGCAGCTACGGACAGGACTCCGAGCAGTACTTC; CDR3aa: CASSYGQDSEQYF
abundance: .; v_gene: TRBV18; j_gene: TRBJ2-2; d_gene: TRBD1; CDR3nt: TGTGCCAGCTCTACAGGGGGTTTCGCGAACACCGGGGAGCTGTTTTTT; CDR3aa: CASSTGGFANTGELFF
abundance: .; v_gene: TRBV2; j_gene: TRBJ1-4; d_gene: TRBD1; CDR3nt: TGTGCCAGCAGTGTTACAGGGGGAAGGAATGAAAAACTGTTTTTT; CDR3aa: CASSVTGGRNEKLFF
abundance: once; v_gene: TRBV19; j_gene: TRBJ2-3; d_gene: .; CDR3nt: TGTGCCAGTAGTATAACCCCCACAGATACGCAGTATTTT; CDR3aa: CASSITPTDTQYF
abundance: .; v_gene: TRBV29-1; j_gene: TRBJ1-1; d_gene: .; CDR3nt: TGCAGCGTAGCTCGGGACCCCCGGGTGGCTTTCTTT; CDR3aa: CSVARDPRVAFF
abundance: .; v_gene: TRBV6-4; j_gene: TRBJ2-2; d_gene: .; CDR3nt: TGTGCCAGCTCGGGACCCCACACCGGGGAGCTGTTTTTT; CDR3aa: CASSGPHTGELFF
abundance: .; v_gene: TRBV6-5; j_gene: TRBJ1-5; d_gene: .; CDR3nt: TGTGCCAGCAGTTCAGAGGGTACCAATAGGCCCCAGCATTTT; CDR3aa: CASSSEGTNRPQHF
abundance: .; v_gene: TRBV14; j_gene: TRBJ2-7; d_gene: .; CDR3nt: TGTGCCAGCAGCCTGGGCTACGAGCAGTACTTC; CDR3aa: CASSLGYEQYF
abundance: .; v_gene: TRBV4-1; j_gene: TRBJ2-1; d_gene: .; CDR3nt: TGCGCCAGCAGCCAAACCACACGTTTTAGCTCCTACAATGAGCAGTTCTTC; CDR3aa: CASSQTTRFSSYNEQFF
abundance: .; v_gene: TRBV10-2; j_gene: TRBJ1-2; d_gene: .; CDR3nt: TGCGCCAGCAGTGAGACAGCCTCCTATGGCTACACCTTC; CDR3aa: CASSETASYGYTF
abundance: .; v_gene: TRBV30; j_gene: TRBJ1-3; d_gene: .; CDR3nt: TGTGCCTGGAGACCCACAGGAAACACCATATATTTT; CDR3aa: CAWRPTGNTIYF
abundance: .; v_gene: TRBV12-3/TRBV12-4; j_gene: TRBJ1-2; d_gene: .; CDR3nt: TGTGCCAGCAGTTTAGACAGCCGGGAGGGCTACACCTTC; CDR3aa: CASSLDSREGYTF
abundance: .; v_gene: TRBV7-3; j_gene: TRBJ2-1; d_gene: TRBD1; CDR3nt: TGTGCCAGCAGCCCCGAGAACCAGGGGGTTCCCCAGTTCTTC; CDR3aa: CASSPENQGVPQFF
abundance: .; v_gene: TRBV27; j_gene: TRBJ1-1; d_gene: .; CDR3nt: TGTGCCAGCGGATACCCGAGGGATGAAGCTTTCTTT; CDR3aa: CASGYPRDEAFF
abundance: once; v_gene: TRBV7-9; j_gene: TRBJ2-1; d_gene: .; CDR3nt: TGTGCCAGCAGCTTATCAGGGGAGGTCAACAATGAGCAGTTCTTC; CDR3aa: CASSLSGEVNNEQFF
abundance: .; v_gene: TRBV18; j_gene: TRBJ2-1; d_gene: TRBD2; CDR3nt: TGTGCCAGCTCACCCGGCGGGAGGCAGTTCTTC; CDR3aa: CASSPGGRQFF
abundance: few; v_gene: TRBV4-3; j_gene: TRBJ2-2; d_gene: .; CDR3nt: TGCGCCAGCAGTGATGGACAGGGAGGGCACGGGGAGCTGTTTTTT; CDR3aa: CASSDGQGGHGELFF
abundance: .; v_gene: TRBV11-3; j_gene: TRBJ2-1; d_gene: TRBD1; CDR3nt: TGTGCCAGCTCAACGGGACAGGACCCCAATGAGCAGTTCTTC; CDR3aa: CASSTGQDPNEQFF
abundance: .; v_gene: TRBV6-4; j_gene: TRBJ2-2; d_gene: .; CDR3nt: TGTGCCAGCAGTGGAGTACATAACACCGGGGAGCTGTTTTTT; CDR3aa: CASSGVHNTGELFF
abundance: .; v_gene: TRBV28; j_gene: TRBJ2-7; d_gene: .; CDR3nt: TGTGCCAGCAGCTCGGGGTACGAGCAGTACTTC; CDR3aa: CASSSGYEQYF
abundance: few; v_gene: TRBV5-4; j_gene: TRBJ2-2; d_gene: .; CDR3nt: TGTGCCAGCAGCTTGGGGGTAGCTAGCGGGGAGCTGTTTTTT; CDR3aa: CASSLGVASGELFF
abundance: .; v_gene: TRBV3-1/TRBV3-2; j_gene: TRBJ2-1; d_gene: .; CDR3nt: TGTGCCAGCACCGGGACGGGTGAGCAGTTCTTC; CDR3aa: CASTGTGEQFF
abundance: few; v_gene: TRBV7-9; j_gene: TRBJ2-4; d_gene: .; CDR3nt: TGTGCCGGCTGCCCTGGGGGTGGGGACATTCAGTACTTC; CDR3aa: CAGCPGGGDIQYF
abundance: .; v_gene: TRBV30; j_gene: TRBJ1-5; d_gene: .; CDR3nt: TGTGCCTGGAGTGACAGTAGCAATCAGCCCCAGCATTTT; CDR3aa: CAWSDSSNQPQHF
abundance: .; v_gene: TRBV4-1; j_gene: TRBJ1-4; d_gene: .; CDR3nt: TGCGCCAGCAGCCAAGATAGCACAGTCAAAGGAGAAAAACTGTTTTTT; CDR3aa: CASSQDSTVKGEKLFF
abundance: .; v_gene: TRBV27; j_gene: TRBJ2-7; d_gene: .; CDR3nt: TGTGCCAGCGCGGGGGGACAGTCCTACGAGCAGTACTTC; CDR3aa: CASAGGQSYEQYF
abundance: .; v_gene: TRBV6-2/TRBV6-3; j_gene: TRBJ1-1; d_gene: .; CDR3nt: TGTGCCAGCAGTTACCGGGACCTGGAGACTGAAGCTTTCTTT; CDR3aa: CASSYRDLETEAFF
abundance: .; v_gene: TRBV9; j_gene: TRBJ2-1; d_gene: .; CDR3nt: TGTGCCAGCAGCGTATCCCCAACCGATGAGCAGTTCTTC; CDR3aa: CASSVSPTDEQFF
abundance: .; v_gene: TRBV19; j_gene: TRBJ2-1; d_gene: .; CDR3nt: TGTGCCAGTAGTATTTGGTCGCGGGACAATGAGCAGTTCTTC; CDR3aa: CASSIWSRDNEQFF
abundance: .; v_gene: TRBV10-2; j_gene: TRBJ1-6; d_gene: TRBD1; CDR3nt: TGCGCCAGCAGTGAGTCGGTGACAGGGGGTTCACCCCTCCACTTT; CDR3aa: CASSESVTGGSPLHF
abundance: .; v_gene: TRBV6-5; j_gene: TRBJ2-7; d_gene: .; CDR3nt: TGTGCCAGCAGCCGGGACTTCCCCTACGAGCAGTACTTC; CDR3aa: CASSRDFPYEQYF
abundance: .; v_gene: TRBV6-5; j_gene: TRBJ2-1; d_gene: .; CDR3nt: TGTGCCAGCAGTTACTGGCAGGGGAGAGACAATGAGCAGTTCTTC; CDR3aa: CASSYWQGRDNEQFF
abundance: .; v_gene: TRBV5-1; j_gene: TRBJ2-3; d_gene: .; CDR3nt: TGCGCCAGCAGCTTGTGGGGACGGAGCACAGATACGCAGTATTTT; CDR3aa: CASSLWGRSTDTQYF